Included here is one T cell receptor (beta chain) sequence, with context. The specificity of this receptor is unknown. Nothing much larger sits one base from this clone, and base qualities are not available. This sample is drawn from a study of vaccination and CD4 T cells after COVID-19 (dated 2022 in TCRdb). Some background on the complete study: The convalescent cohort comprised six males and four females, including two Hispanic individuals, seven Caucasians, two Asians and one multiracial person. Each participant got two doses of either the Pfizer-BioNTech BNT162b2 vaccine (n=8) or the Moderna mRNA-1273 vaccine (n=2). Post-COVID blood samples from convalescent patients were collected a median of roughly 100 days after diagnosis, with a range of 35 to 161 days. Post-vaccine blood samples were taken a median of about 70 days after the second vaccine dose, with a range of 14 to 241 days. Overlapping spike peptide pools from SARS-CoV-2 and from the common cold coronaviruses HCoV-NL63, HCoV-OC43 and HCoV-229E were used as culture stimuli. Control cultures used a CEFX viral epitope pool as positive control, an HIV-1 Nef peptide pool as negative control, or no peptide. In fewer than 12 COVID-19 convalescent patients and several infection-naive healthy vaccine recipients, researchers compared the spike-specific CD4+ TCR repertoire from before mRNA vaccination with the repertoire from after. In an earlier paper using these donors, memory CD4+ T cell crossreactivity between SARS-CoV-2 and common cold coronavirus spike proteins was assessed at the TCR clonotype level.

General study outcomes and caveats: Relatively few convalescent patients were included in the study, and early timepoints after natural infection were not analyzed. Nearly all vaccine-specific clones in convalescent patients (304 of 307) were mono-reactive for SARS-CoV-2 spike rather than cross-reactive with common cold coronaviruses. In convalescent patients, a median around 86% of post-vaccine SARS-CoV-2-reactive clones were detected only after vaccination, suggesting vaccine-specific priming. The median number of SARS-CoV-2-reactive clonotypes rose from around 21 after infection to a few dozen after vaccination, but the change was not significant.

This specimen's treatment or condition label, per the study, means: roughly 11-day PBMC culture with coronavirus spike peptide pools or control peptides (ViraFEST assay). CD4+ T cells from unexposed donors were collected before the COVID-19 pandemic (2011-2018). The ViraFEST assay, used in the study, expanded antigen-specific T cells with peptide pools and then identified the expanded clonotypes through TCR sequencing. Each well held two million PBMCs cultured with around 9 ug/ml peptide pools in IMDM containing roughly 4.7% human AB serum and 9 to 10 IU/ml IL-2. On days 3 and 7, half of the culture medium was replaced with fresh IL-2-containing medium. After roughly nine days of culture, CD4+ T cells were isolated by negative selection using the EasySep CD4+ T cell isolation kit. As far as cell numbers permitted, CD4+ T cells from unexposed donors were tested for reactivity against SARS-CoV-2 S and N as well as four spike pools from common cold coronaviruses. Ficoll-Paque Plus gradient centrifugation was used to isolate PBMCs from whole blood, and the isolated PBMCs were then either used fresh or cryopreserved at -140C. Culture conditions were generally each tested in triplicate wells. Leukapheresis product for the unexposed donors was purchased commercially.

CDR1 and CDR2, per the germline V gene, are SGHVS and FQNEAQ. Reading from cysteine to phenylalanine, the CDR3 counts 16 amino acids. CDR3 DNA only is kept here, 48 bases in frame from base 1. Trimming takes 1 base off V and 3 bases off J; junction bases not matched to a gene: 8. The method behind the library was PCR. DNA from cultured CD4+ T cells was subjected to TCR sequencing with the Oncomine TCR Beta short-read assay at the Johns Hopkins FTIC core. Genomic DNA was extracted from the cultured CD4+ T cells with the QIAamp micro DNA kit. Oncomine TCR Beta libraries from cultured CD4+ T cells were pooled using unique dual indexes and sequenced on an Illumina iSeq 100. The study's own analysis went as follows. Non-productive sequences were removed, and CDR3s not starting with C, not ending with F or W, or shorter than 7 amino acids were discarded. The MANAFEST web application identified antigen-specific clonotypes by comparing peptide-stimulated wells against reference wells and other culture wells. Positive clones required FDR below 0.05, an odds ratio above 5, and productive frequency above 0.1% in at least two of three replicate wells. Clonotypes that were significantly expanded in both SARS-CoV-2 spike wells and at least one common cold coronavirus spike condition were defined as cross-reactive. Using R version 3.6.1, CDR3 homology was evaluated through Levenshtein distances (stringdist) along with unrooted phylogenetic trees (ape). The raw public reads went through TCRdb reprocessing: fastp at Q25, MiXCR clone calling, in-frame beta chains kept. Duplicate CDR3 protein sequences are folded into a single record with the most common DNA and genes. The V and J calls, along with clone size, are taken from TCRdb and not from the paper's own processing. This sample has thousands of distinct CDR3 sequences in its table, and over 45% of those were observed once. The top ten clones comprise 35% to 40% of the sample.

The sequence joins TRBV7-8 to TRBJ2-7, with TRBD1 matching 8 junction bases. The TCR comes from a human donor in good health. Material for sequencing was CD4+ T cells from blood, cultured in vitro. The CDR3 reads as follows: CASSLVGQGAGYEQYF. The nucleotide sequence reads TGTGCCAGCAGCTTAGTAGGTCAGGGGGCGGGCTACGAGCAGTACTTC.